What follows describes a single T cell receptor beta chain. What it recognizes is unknown. The data are from a study of identical twins. Study-wide points: Conclusions rested on cross-sectional statistics rather than following the same donors.

Trimming took 2 bases from V and 6 from J, leaving 11 bases between them. This CDR3 region has 13 residues. Germline V lookup: CDR1 DFQATT, CDR2 SNEGSKA (reference sequence). The authors used template switching to add a universal primer site and gave cDNA unique molecular identifiers. TCRdb reprocessed the 5' RACE reads via MiXCR and lists one record per CDR3 protein. The sample gives some 710,000 distinct CDR3 sequences, 6% to 6.5% of which show up once; under 2% is in the top ten. This sequence joins TRBV20-1 and TRBJ1-5; D gene unclear. The receptor was derived from a man younger than 30 in good health. Sequencing was performed on naive T cells sorted from blood. The CDR3 sequence is CSARMGVGQPQHF. The CDR3 DNA reads TGCAGTGCTAGAATGGGAGTGGGTCAGCCCCAGCATTTT.